The T cell receptor (beta chain) under discussion was sequenced for a study of response to subunit inactivated influenza vaccine. Each CDR3 protein is one row after TCRdb ran MiXCR on the RT-PCR reads. Among roughly 540,000 distinct CDR3 sequences, approximately 24% were seen once, and the ten largest hold 2.5% to 3.5%. V trimming: 4 bases; J trimming: 7 bases; junction bases outside the gene matches: 10. Per germline, CDR1 SQVTM and CDR2 ANQGSEA. This CDR3 region has 15 residues. These records were also assigned to another study, of T cells expressing NK-cell markers. From that paper: In generating TCR beta cDNA, 5'RACE template switching with UMIs was used. Unclear, still, was the HCMV specificity of the expanded NKG2C+ T cell clones.

The rearrangement links TRBV29-1 to TRBJ1-2; TRBD1 matches 12 bases. The starting material was CD4+ T cells sorted from PBMCs, obtained approximately 12 days after vaccination. This receptor was identified in a man over 45 who received an inactivated influenza vaccine. The CDR3 bases are TGCAGCGTTGCCGGGACAGGGGGCGCTGACCTTGGCTACACCTTC. Protein: CSVAGTGGADLGYTF.